What follows is one T cell receptor beta chain and its context. Reanalyzing the 5' RACE reads, TCRdb keeps one entry per CDR3 protein, without DNA. This repertoire includes a few hundred thousand distinct CDR3 sequences. The CDR3 length is 16 residues. The data are from a study of T cells expressing NK-cell markers. Study-level information: In sorted CD3+CD56+NKG2C+, CD3+CD56+NKG2C- and CD3+CD56-NKG2C+ T cells, TCR beta repertoires were obtained.

The receptor was isolated from a man aged 18-75 years in good health. The material sequenced was blood T cells: a sorted CD56 or NKG2C T cell subset, CD4+ or CD8+ T cells, or bulk PBMC T cells (not recorded which). This chain connects TRBV21-1 to TRBJ1-1; TCRdb's D call, TRBD1, is unchecked because there is no DNA. TRBV21-1 is described as a pseudogene. CDR3 in amino acids: CASSKGGTGTNTEAFF.